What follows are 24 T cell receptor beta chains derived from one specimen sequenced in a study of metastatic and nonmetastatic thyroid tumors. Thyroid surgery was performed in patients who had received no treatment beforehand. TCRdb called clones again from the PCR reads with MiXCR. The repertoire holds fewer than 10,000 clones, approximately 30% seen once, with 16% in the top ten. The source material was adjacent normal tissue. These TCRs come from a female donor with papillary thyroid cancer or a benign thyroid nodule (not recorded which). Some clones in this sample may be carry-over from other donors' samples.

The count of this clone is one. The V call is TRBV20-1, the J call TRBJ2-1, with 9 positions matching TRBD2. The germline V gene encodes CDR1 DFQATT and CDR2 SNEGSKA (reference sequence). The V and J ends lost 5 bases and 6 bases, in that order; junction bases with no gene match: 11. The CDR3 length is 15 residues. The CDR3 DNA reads TGCAGTGCTCCCGCTAGCGGGAATTTCGGCAATGAGCAGTTCTTC. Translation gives CSAPASGNFGNEQFF.

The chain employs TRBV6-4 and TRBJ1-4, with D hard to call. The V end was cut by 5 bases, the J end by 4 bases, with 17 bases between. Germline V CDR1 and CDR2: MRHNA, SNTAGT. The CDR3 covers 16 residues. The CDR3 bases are TGTGCCAGCAGTTTAAACCTTGGGATGGTTAATGAAAAACTGTTTTTT. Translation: CASSLNLGMVNEKLFF.

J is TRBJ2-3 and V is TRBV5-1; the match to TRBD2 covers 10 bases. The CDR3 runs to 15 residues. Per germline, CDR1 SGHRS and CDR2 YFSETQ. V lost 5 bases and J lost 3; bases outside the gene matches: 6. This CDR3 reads CASRLAGVVTDTQYF. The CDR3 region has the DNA TGCGCCAGCAGGCTAGCGGGAGTGGTTACAGATACGCAGTATTTT.

The CDR3 is CASSVGSGANTEAFF. DNA of the CDR3: TGTGCCAGCAGTGTGGGTTCGGGGGCTAACACTGAAGCTTTCTTT. This chain joins TRBV6-1 and TRBJ1-1, with D perhaps TRBD1 (6 bases). Per the germline V gene, CDR1 is MNHNS and CDR2 is SASEGT. The CDR3 consists of 15 residues. Trimming took off 4 bases at V and 2 bases at J, with 14 bases between the two ends.

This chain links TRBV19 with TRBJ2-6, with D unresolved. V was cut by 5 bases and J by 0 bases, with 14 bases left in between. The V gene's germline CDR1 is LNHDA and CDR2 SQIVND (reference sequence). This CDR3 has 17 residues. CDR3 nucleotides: TGTGCCAGTAGTCCCCTCAGGCCTAGCTCTGGGGCCAACGTCCTGACTTTC. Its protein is CASSPLRPSSGANVLTF.

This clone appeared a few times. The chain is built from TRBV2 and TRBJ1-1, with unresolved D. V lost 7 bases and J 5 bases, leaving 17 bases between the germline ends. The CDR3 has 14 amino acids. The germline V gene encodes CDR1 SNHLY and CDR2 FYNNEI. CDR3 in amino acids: CASIKEVYFTEAFF. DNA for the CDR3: TGTGCCAGCATAAAGGAAGTCTATTTTACTGAAGCTTTCTTT.

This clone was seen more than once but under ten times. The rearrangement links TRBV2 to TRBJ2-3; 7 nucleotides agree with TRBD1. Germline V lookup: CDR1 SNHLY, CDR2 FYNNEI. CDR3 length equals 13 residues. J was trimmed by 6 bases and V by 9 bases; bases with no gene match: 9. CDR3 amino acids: CARGDSGTDTQYF. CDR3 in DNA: TGTGCCAGAGGGGACAGCGGTACGGATACGCAGTATTTT.

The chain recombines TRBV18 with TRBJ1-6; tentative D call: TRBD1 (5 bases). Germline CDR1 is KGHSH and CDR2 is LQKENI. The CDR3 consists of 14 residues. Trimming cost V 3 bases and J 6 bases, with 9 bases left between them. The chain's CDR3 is CASSPGTGNSPLHF. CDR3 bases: TGTGCCAGCTCACCCGGGACCGGTAATTCACCCCTCCACTTT.

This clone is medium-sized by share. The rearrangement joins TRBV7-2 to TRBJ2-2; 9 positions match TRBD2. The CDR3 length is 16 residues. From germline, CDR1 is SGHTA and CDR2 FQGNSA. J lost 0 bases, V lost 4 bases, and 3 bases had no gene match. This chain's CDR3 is CASSSASGANTGELFF. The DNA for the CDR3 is TGTGCCAGCAGCTCGGCTAGCGGGGCGAACACCGGGGAGCTGTTTTTT. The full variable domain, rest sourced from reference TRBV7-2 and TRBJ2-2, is GAGVSQSPSNKVTEKGKDVELRCDPISGHTALYWYRQSLGQGLEFLIYFQGNSAPDKSGLPSDRFSAERTGGSVSTLTIQRTQQEDSAVYLCASSSASGANTGELFFGEGSRLTVL.

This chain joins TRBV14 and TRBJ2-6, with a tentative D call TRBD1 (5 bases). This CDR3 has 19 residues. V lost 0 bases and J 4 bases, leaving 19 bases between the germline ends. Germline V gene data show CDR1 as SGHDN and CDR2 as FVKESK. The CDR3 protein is CASSQEQGLAPSGANVLTF. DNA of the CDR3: TGTGCCAGCAGCCAAGAGCAGGGCCTTGCGCCTTCGGGGGCCAACGTCCTGACTTTC.

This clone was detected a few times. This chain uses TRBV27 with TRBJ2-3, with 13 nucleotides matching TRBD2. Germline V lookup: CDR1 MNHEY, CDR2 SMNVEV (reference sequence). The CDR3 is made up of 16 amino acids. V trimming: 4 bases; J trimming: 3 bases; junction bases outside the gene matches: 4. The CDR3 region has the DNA TGTGCCAGCAGTTGGGGGACTAGCGGGAAAACAGATACGCAGTATTTT. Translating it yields CASSWGTSGKTDTQYF.

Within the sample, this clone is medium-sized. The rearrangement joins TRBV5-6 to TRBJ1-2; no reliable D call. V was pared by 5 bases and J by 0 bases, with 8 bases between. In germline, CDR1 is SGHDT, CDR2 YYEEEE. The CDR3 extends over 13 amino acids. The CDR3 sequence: CASSRRTNYGYTF. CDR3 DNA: TGTGCCAGCAGTCGACGGACTAACTATGGCTACACCTTC. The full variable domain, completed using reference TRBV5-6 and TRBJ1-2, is DAGVTQSPTHLIKTRGQQVTLRCSPKSGHDTVSWYQQALGQGPQFIFQYYEEEERQRGNFPDRFSGHQFPNYSSELNVNALLLGDSALYLCASSRRTNYGYTFGSGTRLTVV.

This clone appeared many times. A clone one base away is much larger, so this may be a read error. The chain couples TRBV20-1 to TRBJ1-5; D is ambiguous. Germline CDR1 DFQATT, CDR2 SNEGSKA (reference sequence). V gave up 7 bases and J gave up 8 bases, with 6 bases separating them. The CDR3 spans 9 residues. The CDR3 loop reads CSEGEPQHF. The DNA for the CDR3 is TGCAGTGAGGGAGAGCCCCAGCATTTT.

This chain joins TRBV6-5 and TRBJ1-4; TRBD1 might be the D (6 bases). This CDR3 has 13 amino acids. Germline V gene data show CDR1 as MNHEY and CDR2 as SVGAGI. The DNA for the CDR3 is TGTGCGTTCGGGGGGCCGGAGGAGGAAAAACTGTTTTTT. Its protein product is CAFGGPEEEKLFF.

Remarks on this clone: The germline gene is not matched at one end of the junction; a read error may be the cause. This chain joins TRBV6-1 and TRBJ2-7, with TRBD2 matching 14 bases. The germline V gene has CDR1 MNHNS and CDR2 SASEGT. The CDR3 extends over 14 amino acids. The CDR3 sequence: CASSGTSGSLERYF. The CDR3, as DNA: TGTGCCAGCAGCGGGACTAGCGGGAGTCTAGAGCGGTACTTC.

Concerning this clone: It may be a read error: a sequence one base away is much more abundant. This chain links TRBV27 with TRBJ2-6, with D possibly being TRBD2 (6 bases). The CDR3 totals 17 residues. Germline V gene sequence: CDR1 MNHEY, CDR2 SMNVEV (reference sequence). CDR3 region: CASSRGTGVSVANVLTF. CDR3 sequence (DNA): TGTGCCAGTTCCCGAGGGACGGGGGTCTCTGTGGCCAACGTCCTGACTTTC.

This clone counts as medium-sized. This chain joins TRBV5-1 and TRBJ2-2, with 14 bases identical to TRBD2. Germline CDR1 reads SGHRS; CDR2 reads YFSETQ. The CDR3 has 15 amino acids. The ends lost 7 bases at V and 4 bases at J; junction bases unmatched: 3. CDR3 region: CASRLAGGGTGELFF. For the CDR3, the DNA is TGCGCCAGCCGACTAGCGGGAGGGGGCACCGGGGAGCTGTTTTTT.

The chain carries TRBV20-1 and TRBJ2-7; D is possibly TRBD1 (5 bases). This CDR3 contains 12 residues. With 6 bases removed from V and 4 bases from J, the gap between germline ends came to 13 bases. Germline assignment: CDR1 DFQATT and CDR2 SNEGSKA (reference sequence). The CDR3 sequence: CSAGAAPYEQYF. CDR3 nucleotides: TGCAGTGCAGGGGCCGCCCCTTACGAGCAGTACTTC.

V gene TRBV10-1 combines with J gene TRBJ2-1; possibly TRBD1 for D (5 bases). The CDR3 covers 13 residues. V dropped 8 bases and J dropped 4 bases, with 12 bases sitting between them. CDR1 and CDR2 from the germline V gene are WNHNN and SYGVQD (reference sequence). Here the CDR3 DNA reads TGCGCCAGCTCTGAGACAGAATACAATGAGCAGTTCTTC. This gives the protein CASSETEYNEQFF.

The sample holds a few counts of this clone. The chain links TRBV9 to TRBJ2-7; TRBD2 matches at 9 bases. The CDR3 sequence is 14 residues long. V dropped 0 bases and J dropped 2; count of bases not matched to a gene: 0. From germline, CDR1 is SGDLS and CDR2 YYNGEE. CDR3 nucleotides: TGTGCCAGCAGCGTAGCTAGCGGGACCTACGAGCAGTACTTC. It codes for CASSVASGTYEQYF.

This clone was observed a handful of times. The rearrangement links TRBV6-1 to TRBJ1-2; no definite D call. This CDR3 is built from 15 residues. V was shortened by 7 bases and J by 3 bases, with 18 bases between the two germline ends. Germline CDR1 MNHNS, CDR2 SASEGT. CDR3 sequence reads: CASTWADSTDYGYTF. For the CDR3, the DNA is TGTGCCAGCACATGGGCAGACTCCACCGACTATGGCTACACCTTC.

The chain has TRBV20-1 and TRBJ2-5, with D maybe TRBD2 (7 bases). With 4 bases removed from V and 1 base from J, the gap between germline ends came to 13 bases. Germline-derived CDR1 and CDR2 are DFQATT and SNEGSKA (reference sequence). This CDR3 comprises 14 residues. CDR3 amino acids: CSANGGGGQETQYF. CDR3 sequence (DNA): TGCAGTGCTAATGGGGGCGGGGGCCAAGAGACCCAGTACTTC.

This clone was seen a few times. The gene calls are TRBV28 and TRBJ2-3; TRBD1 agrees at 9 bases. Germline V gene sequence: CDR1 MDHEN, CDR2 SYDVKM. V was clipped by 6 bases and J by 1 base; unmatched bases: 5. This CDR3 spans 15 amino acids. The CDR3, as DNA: TGTGCCAGCAGCCGAGGACAGGGGCGCACAGATACGCAGTATTTT. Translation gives CASSRGQGRTDTQYF.

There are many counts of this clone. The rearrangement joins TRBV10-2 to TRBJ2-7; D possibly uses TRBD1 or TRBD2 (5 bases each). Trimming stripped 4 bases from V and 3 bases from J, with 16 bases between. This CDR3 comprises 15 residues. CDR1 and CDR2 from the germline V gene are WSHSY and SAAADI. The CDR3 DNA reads TGCGCCAGCAGTGCCGGGACCACCTCGATCTACGAGCAGTACTTC. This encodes CASSAGTTSIYEQYF.